The entry below describes one T cell receptor (beta chain). Its matching antigen is unknown. Germline V gene sequence: CDR1 SGHRS, CDR2 YFSETQ. CDR3 length equals 16 residues. V dropped 4 bases and J dropped 9 bases, with 23 bases sitting between them. The data derive from a study of shared clonotypes between healthy human individuals. The protocol was immunoSEQ multiplex PCR, while the TCRdb copy is restricted to in-frame clones and leaves out a portion. This table has millions of clones, roughly 93% appearing once. The study, taken as a whole, reports: Clonotype sharing among donors, it was expected, would be affected by sequencing depth.

CD4+ cells yielded CD45RA+ naive and CD45RA-negative memory subsets. V is TRBV5-1 and J is TRBJ2-4, with D maybe TRBD2 (6 bases). This sequence was found in a young man in good health. Some clones in this sample may be carry-over from other donors' samples. Material for sequencing was naive CD4+ T cells from PBMCs. Subset here: CD45RA+ positively selected. The CDR3 region is CASSAWRGPGQSIQYF. CDR3 DNA: TGCGCCAGCAGCGCCTGGAGGGGCCCCGGGCAGAGCATTCAGTACTTC.